The present T cell receptor (beta chain) was sequenced within a study of T cells in localized non-small cell lung cancer. Whole-study findings and limits: Higher blood T cell density went with longer overall survival. Median roughly 57 top-100 tumor clones were shared with paired adjacent lung. The tumor had only one region sequenced, so heterogeneity remains possible. Clonality of T cells reached its maximum in uninvolved adjacent lung, surpassing tumor.

Some clones are missing from TCRdb's copy, which holds only in-frame ones; the method was immunoSEQ multiplex PCR. The sample holds 6,000 to 7,000 clones, about 44% seen once. The CDR3 loop spans 14 amino acids. Per germline, CDR1 SGHNT and CDR2 YENEEA. Trimming removed 5 bases from V and 3 bases from J; junction bases left unmatched: 6. This clone is medium-sized (0.01 to 0.1%) by share. Its specificity is unknown. The material was lymph node tissue, obtained before any cancer treatment. The V and J genes are TRBV11-3 and TRBJ2-7; 8 bases map to TRBD1. This sequence was found in a man aged 40-75 years with stage I lung adenocarcinoma. The DNA for the CDR3 is TGTGCCAGCAGCCACCGGGACAGGAACTACGAGCAGTACTTC. Its translation is CASSHRDRNYEQYF. Full variable domain (outside the CDR3, taken from reference TRBV11-3 and TRBJ2-7): EAGVVQSPRYKIIEKKQPVAFWCNPISGHNTLYWYLQNLGQGPELLIRYENEEAVDDSQLPKDRFSAERLKGVDSTLKIQPAELGDSAVYLCASSHRDRNYEQYFGPGTRLTVT.